The 27 T cell receptor beta chains listed next were all sequenced from one sample in a study of T cells after yellow fever vaccination. TCRdb called the 5' RACE reads again in MiXCR, with one record for every CDR3 protein. Found here are about 510,000 distinct CDR3 sequences, 21% of them singletons; the top ten hold around 16%. The material sequenced was PBMCs, taken approximately 22 days after the first yellow fever vaccination. The source of these receptors is a man younger than 35 who received the YFV17D yellow fever vaccine.

This clonotype occurred a few times. The chain carries TRBV7-4 and TRBJ1-2; 8 bases are shared with TRBD1. The CDR3 is made up of 13 amino acids. Germline values: CDR1 SGHVT, CDR2 SQSDAQ. J was trimmed by 8 bases and V by 5 bases; bases with no gene match: 7. CDR3 nucleotides: TGTGCCAGCAGCACCGAGACAGGGGTCGGCTACACCTTC. Amino acid sequence: CASSTETGVGYTF.

This clonotype turned up a few times. The chain has TRBV27 and TRBJ2-2; D gene unclear. The CDR3 length is 11 residues. Germline CDR1 MNHEY, CDR2 SMNVEV (reference sequence). The V end lost 4 bases, the J end lost 11 bases, and 8 bases lay between the germline ends. The DNA for the CDR3 is TGTGCCAGCAGTTCCTTCACCGAGCTGTTTTTT. This encodes CASSSFTELFF.

This clonotype was counted between two and nine times. The V call is TRBV4-3, the J call TRBJ1-4, with 7 nucleotides matching TRBD1. In germline, CDR1 is LGHNA, CDR2 YSLEER. The CDR3 runs 15 residues. J gave up 8 bases and V 1 base, and 7 bases lay outside the gene matches. The CDR3 sequence is CASSQGQGGDEKLFF. DNA of the CDR3: TGCGCCAGCAGCCAAGGACAGGGAGGAGACGAAAAACTGTTTTTT.

The chain links TRBV29-1 to TRBJ2-1; tentatively, D is TRBD1 (7 bases). Germline lookup yields CDR1 SQVTM and CDR2 ANQGSEA. The CDR3 loop spans 12 amino acids. CDR3 amino acids: CSGGTDYNEQFF. CDR3 coding DNA: TGCAGTGGCGGGACAGATTACAATGAGCAGTTCTTC.

The chain couples TRBV20-1 to TRBJ2-5, with TRBD1 matching 8 bases. V lost 0 bases, J lost 5 bases, and 11 bases stayed unmatched. The CDR3 covers 16 residues. Germline V CDR1 and CDR2: DFQATT, SNEGSKA (reference sequence). CDR3 sequence: CSARDIGQGFGETQYF. For the CDR3, the DNA is TGCAGTGCTAGAGATATAGGACAGGGTTTTGGGGAGACCCAGTACTTC.

CDR3: CASSQEYTSDTQYF. The CDR3 DNA follows: TGCGCCAGCAGCCAAGAGTATACCTCGGATACGCAGTATTTT. The rearrangement links TRBV4-3 to TRBJ2-3; no clear D. V lost 0 bases and J lost 6, with 10 bases in between. This CDR3 has 14 residues. The germline V gene has CDR1 LGHNA and CDR2 YSLEER.

The rearrangement uses TRBV20-1 and TRBJ1-1, with a possible D match to TRBD1 (5 bases). The length of the CDR3 is 13 residues. Per the germline V gene, CDR1 is DFQATT and CDR2 is SNEGSKA (reference sequence). Trimming took 0 bases from V and 6 from J, leaving 11 bases between them. The CDR3 DNA sequence: TGCAGTGCTAGAGAAGGAACAGGTGCTGAAGCTTTCTTT. Translated: CSAREGTGAEAFF.

V and J are TRBV20-1 and TRBJ2-1; TRBD2 matches 7 bases. The J segment lost 3 bases and the V segment lost 6 bases, leaving 5 bases of the junction unmatched. Germline V gene lookup returns CDR1 DFQATT and CDR2 SNEGSKA (reference sequence). The CDR3 extends over 13 amino acids. This CDR3 reads CSARGEVYNEQFF. CDR3 nucleotide sequence: TGCAGTGCCCGGGGGGAGGTCTACAATGAGCAGTTCTTC.

The chain links TRBV24-1 to TRBJ2-7; 9 nucleotides line up with TRBD1. CDR3 length: 14 residues. Germline V gene sequence: CDR1 KGHDR, CDR2 SFDVKD. The junction had 4 bases not matched to a gene; V was cut back by 3 bases and J by 5 bases. The CDR3 loop reads CATSDGTGLDEQYF. DNA of the CDR3: TGTGCCACCAGTGATGGGACAGGGTTGGACGAGCAGTACTTC.

This clonotype was recorded a few times. The chain uses TRBV7-9 and TRBJ1-1; no reliable D call. The CDR3 loop spans 14 amino acids. CDR1 is SEHNR and CDR2 is FQNEAQ in the germline V gene (reference sequence). V lost 1 base and J lost 8, with 14 bases in between. The CDR3 is CASSLDRSLNEAFF. CDR3 nucleotides: TGTGCCAGCAGCTTAGATCGGAGTCTAAACGAAGCTTTCTTT.

V and J are TRBV28 and TRBJ1-6; D ambiguous. Germline V gene lookup returns CDR1 MDHEN and CDR2 SYDVKM. The CDR3 extends over 15 amino acids. V was cut by 2 bases and J by 7 bases, with 12 bases left in between. CDR3 amino acids: CASSLRGRSNSPLHF. CDR3 DNA sequence: TGTGCCAGCAGTTTACGCGGGCGAAGCAATTCACCCCTCCACTTT.

Comment on this clonotype: At one boundary the junction diverges from the germline segment, which might be a read error. The chain links TRBV5-4 to TRBJ2-1; TRBD1 matches 11 bases. This CDR3 contains 12 residues. Germline CDR1 is SGHNT and CDR2 is YYREEE (reference sequence). CDR3 bases: TGTGCCAGCAGCGGGAGTGGGACAGGGGGGATCTTC. Translation: CASSGSGTGGIF.

There are a few counts of this clonotype. This chain links TRBV3-1 with TRBJ2-7, with 8 bases that match TRBD1. J lost 0 bases, V lost 4 bases, and 8 bases had no gene match. The CDR3 is made up of 16 amino acids. Germline CDR1 is LGHDT and CDR2 is YNNKEL (reference sequence). The CDR3 nucleotides are TGTGCCAGCAGCCGACCTTCGACAGGGGCCTCCTACGAGCAGTACTTC. It codes for CASSRPSTGASYEQYF.

V and J are TRBV4-2 and TRBJ2-5; TRBD2 aligns across 7 bases. From germline, CDR1 is LGHNA and CDR2 YNFKEQ. This CDR3 spans 17 amino acids. V shed 4 bases and J 5 bases; nucleotides not matched to a gene: 16. For the CDR3, the DNA is TGTGCCAGCAGCCTCAACAACAATAACGGGGGAGGGGAGACCCAGTACTTC. It translates to CASSLNNNNGGGETQYF.

In this sample, this clonotype turned up a few times. V gene TRBV6-5 combines with J gene TRBJ2-2; TRBD1 agrees at 8 bases. The length of the CDR3 is 15 residues. CDR1 and CDR2 (germline): MNHEY, SVGAGI. J gave up 4 bases and V 6 bases, and 7 bases lay outside the gene matches. CDR3 DNA sequence: TGTGCCAGCAGATACGCAGGGGGCGGCACCGGGGAGCTGTTTTTT. Encoded protein: CASRYAGGGTGELFF.

This clonotype was recorded a few times. This rearrangement joins TRBV7-2 to TRBJ2-3; D is uncertain. This CDR3 region has 12 residues. CDR1 is SGHTA and CDR2 is FQGNSA in the germline V gene. Trimming took 8 bases from V and 2 from J, leaving 8 bases between them. The CDR3 is CASLVATDTQYF. In DNA form, the CDR3 reads TGTGCCAGCCTCGTGGCCACAGATACGCAGTATTTT. The full variable domain, with the rest looked up from reference TRBV7-2 and TRBJ2-3, is GAGVSQSPSNKVTEKGKDVELRCDPISGHTALYWYRQSLGQGLEFLIYFQGNSAPDKSGLPSDRFSAERTGGSVSTLTIQRTQQEDSAVYLCASLVATDTQYFGPGTRLTVL.

This CDR3 is CASSAFRGRHTIYF. The CDR3 coding sequence is TGTGCCAGCAGCGCATTCAGGGGGCGCCACACCATATATTTT. The V gene is TRBV7-9, the J gene TRBJ1-3; 8 positions agree with TRBD1. CDR1 and CDR2 from the germline V gene are SEHNR and FQNEAQ (reference sequence). This CDR3 has 14 residues. V gave up 5 bases and J gave up 8 bases; unmatched junction bases: 8.

This clonotype showed up just a few times. The chain couples TRBV7-9 to TRBJ2-5, with 8 bases fitting TRBD2. With 5 bases clipped from V and 1 base from J, the junction kept 6 bases outside the gene matches. The CDR3 loop spans 15 amino acids. The germline gives CDR1 SEHNR, CDR2 FQNEAQ (reference sequence). CDR3 sequence reads: CASSDPGGTQETQYF. CDR3 in DNA: TGTGCCAGCAGCGACCCGGGGGGGACCCAAGAGACCCAGTACTTC.

This chain links TRBV20-1 with TRBJ2-5; D is ambiguous. The CDR3 has 12 residues. The germline gives CDR1 DFQATT, CDR2 SNEGSKA (reference sequence). The germline V and J ends were trimmed by 2 bases and 2 bases, with 6 bases remaining between them. CDR3 bases: TGCAGTGCTAGACGTGAACAAGAGACCCAGTACTTC. Protein: CSARREQETQYF.

The chain recombines TRBV18 with TRBJ2-7; 9 bases line up with TRBD1. Germline CDR1 reads KGHSH; CDR2 reads LQKENI. J gave up 5 bases and V 4 bases, and 12 bases lay outside the gene matches. This CDR3 region has 16 residues. The CDR3 is CASSRTGGSFGHEQYV. CDR3 nucleotides: TGTGCCAGCTCACGCACAGGGGGCTCATTCGGCCACGAGCAGTACGTC.

The rearrangement joins TRBV20-1 to TRBJ2-1; 12 bases match TRBD2. Germline assignment: CDR1 DFQATT and CDR2 SNEGSKA (reference sequence). J was trimmed by 4 bases and V by 6 bases; bases with no gene match: 10. This CDR3 spans 16 amino acids. CDR3 sequence reads: CSANPSSGGEYNEQFF. The CDR3 DNA follows: TGCAGTGCCAATCCCTCTAGCGGGGGGGAGTACAATGAGCAGTTCTTC.

This clonotype was picked up a small number of times. This rearrangement joins TRBV7-2 to TRBJ2-4; D perhaps matches TRBD1 (5 bases). CDR3 length: 16 residues. Per germline, CDR1 SGHTA and CDR2 FQGNSA. V was trimmed by 1 base and J by 3 bases, leaving 13 bases between them. The CDR3 nucleotides read TGTGCCAGCAGCTTAGTTTCAAGGCAGGGCAAAAACATTCAGTACTTC. Protein product: CASSLVSRQGKNIQYF. The full variable domain, rest sourced from reference TRBV7-2 and TRBJ2-4, is GAGVSQSPSNKVTEKGKDVELRCDPISGHTALYWYRQSLGQGLEFLIYFQGNSAPDKSGLPSDRFSAERTGGSVSTLTIQRTQQEDSAVYLCASSLVSRQGKNIQYFGAGTRLSVL.

This clonotype was counted only a few times. CDR3 loop: CSARVGGDDSPLHF. The CDR3 DNA sequence: TGCAGTGCTAGAGTTGGGGGTGATGATTCACCCCTCCACTTT. The rearrangement joins TRBV20-1 to TRBJ1-6; D perhaps matches TRBD1 (5 bases). The CDR3 length is 14 residues. Germline V lookup: CDR1 DFQATT, CDR2 SNEGSKA (reference sequence). Trimming removed 1 base from V and 8 bases from J, with 12 bases in between.

This clonotype was detected many times. V usage is TRBV5-6 and J usage is TRBJ1-3; D not certain. Per germline, CDR1 SGHDT and CDR2 YYEEEE. CDR3 length: 15 residues. V was shortened by 3 bases and J by 0 bases, with 10 bases between the two germline ends. CDR3 protein: CASSSQFYSGNTIYF. CDR3 nucleotides: TGTGCCAGCAGCTCCCAGTTCTACTCTGGAAACACCATATATTTT. Filled out from reference TRBV5-6 and TRBJ1-3, the complete variable domain reads DAGVTQSPTHLIKTRGQQVTLRCSPKSGHDTVSWYQQALGQGPQFIFQYYEEEERQRGNFPDRFSGHQFPNYSSELNVNALLLGDSALYLCASSSQFYSGNTIYFGEGSWLTVV.

The chain is built from TRBV5-1 and TRBJ2-1, with a possible D match to TRBD2 (5 bases). The CDR3 length is 12 residues. V was shortened by 5 bases and J by 10 bases, with 13 bases between the two germline ends. Germline CDR1 SGHRS, CDR2 YFSETQ. CDR3 in DNA: TGCGCCAGCAGGGCCGGGGTTAACGAGCAGTTCTTC. Its protein product is CASRAGVNEQFF.

This chain connects TRBV11-2 to TRBJ2-1; D is unresolved. CDR3 length: 12 residues. The germline V gene encodes CDR1 SGHAT and CDR2 FQNNGV. The ends were cut back, 1 base at V and 6 bases at J, with 4 bases in the middle. For the CDR3, the DNA is TGTGCCAGCAGCTTAGTCTTCAATGAGCAGTTCTTC. Amino acids: CASSLVFNEQFF.

This clonotype was found many times. The chain carries TRBV5-1 and TRBJ1-6; D uncertain. V gave up 2 bases and J gave up 3 bases, with 3 bases separating them. In germline, CDR1 is SGHRS, CDR2 YFSETQ. The CDR3 length is 13 residues. The CDR3 DNA sequence: TGCGCCAGCAGCTTCAACTATAATTCACCCCTCCACTTT. This codes for CASSFNYNSPLHF.